The rows below give T cell receptor beta chains drawn from one sample of a study of T cell repertoires in cytomegalovirus infection. TCRdb reanalysed the reads using MiXCR and keeps one entry per CDR3 protein. The sample lists 380,000 or so distinct CDR3 sequences, about a third occurring once. These receptors' targets are unknown. The specimen was cultured PBMCs, collected from culture after CMV antigen stimulation. The source is a human donor in good health (CMV status not recorded). Some clones in this sample may be carry-over from other donors' samples. The CDR3 runs from the conserved cysteine through the conserved F or W. The order of the fields is D gene, clone size, CDR3 length, V gene, J gene, CDR3 protein, CDR3 DNA. D genes are given only for firm matches. Size tells how often a clone was seen (once, few, many) or the class of an expanded clone, and some rows leave it out.

>.|.|15|TRBV12-3/TRBV12-4|TRBJ2-1
CASSLGGGIVHEQFF
TGTGCCAGCAGTTTAGGGGGCGGGATCGTCCATGAGCAGTTCTTC
>TRBD1|.|21|TRBV7-6|TRBJ1-6
CASSSRDPGQRIWAYNSPLHF
TGTGCCAGCAGCTCCCGAGATCCGGGACAGCGGATATGGGCTTATAATTCACCCCTCCACTTT
>.|.|13|TRBV7-2|TRBJ1-3
CASSLALLGTIYF
TGTGCCAGCAGCTTAGCCCTCCTGGGCACCATATATTTT
>.|.|12|TRBV18|TRBJ2-1
CASSSQEQEQFF
TGTGCCAGCTCATCGCAGGAGCAGGAGCAGTTCTTC
>TRBD2|few|16|TRBV11-2|TRBJ2-1
CASSLLSHPGGNEQFF
TGTGCCAGCAGCTTGTTATCCCACCCGGGAGGGAATGAGCAGTTCTTC
>.|few|16|TRBV7-6|TRBJ2-1
CASSFPSRGGKNEQFF
TGTGCCAGCAGCTTCCCTTCCCGAGGCGGGAAGAATGAGCAGTTCTTC
>.|few|10|TRBV6-6|TRBJ2-1
CASGREEQFF
TGTGCCAGCGGGCGAGAGGAGCAGTTCTTC
>.|.|12|TRBV20-1|TRBJ2-1
CSARGLVPEQFF
TGCAGTGCTAGAGGACTAGTTCCTGAGCAGTTCTTC
>.|.|13|TRBV7-6|TRBJ2-3
CASSFGLSDTQYF
TGTGCCAGCAGCTTTGGATTATCAGATACGCAGTATTTT
>TRBD2|many|18|TRBV7-2|TRBJ2-5
CASSLERLAGGSQETQYF
TGTGCCAGCAGCTTAGAAAGACTAGCGGGAGGATCGCAAGAGACCCAGTACTTC
>.|.|14|TRBV6-2/TRBV6-3|TRBJ2-1
CASRNSAGSTEQFF
TGTGCCAGCAGAAACTCGGCTGGTTCCACTGAGCAGTTCTTC
>TRBD1|few|15|TRBV7-8|TRBJ1-4
CASSFYRGWGEKLFF
TGTGCCAGCAGCTTCTACAGGGGATGGGGCGAAAAACTGTTTTTT
>TRBD2|.|14|TRBV25-1|TRBJ2-3
CASSSGRGPDTQYF
TGTGCCAGCAGCAGCGGGAGAGGCCCAGATACGCAGTATTTT
>.|.|14|TRBV5-6|TRBJ1-6
CASSLWAGGSHFHF
.
>TRBD2|.|15|TRBV6-2/TRBV6-3|TRBJ2-1
CASSYGTSGNHEQFF
TGTGCCAGCAGTTACGGGACTAGCGGGAACCATGAGCAGTTCTTC
>TRBD2|many|15|TRBV7-2|TRBJ2-1
CASSSAGETYNEQFF
TGTGCCAGCAGCTCAGCGGGAGAGACCTACAATGAGCAGTTCTTC
>TRBD2|.|17|TRBV11-3|TRBJ2-1
CASSLDGPSGRRNEQFF
TGTGCCAGCAGCTTAGATGGACCTAGCGGGAGGAGGAATGAGCAGTTCTTC
>.|.|12|TRBV28|TRBJ1-5
CASSQQFQPQHF
TGTGCCAGCAGTCAACAGTTCCAGCCCCAGCATTTT
>.|few|11|TRBV2|TRBJ2-1
CASSTASEQFF
TGTGCCAGCAGTACAGCGTCTGAGCAGTTCTTC
>TRBD2|few|16|TRBV9|TRBJ2-1
CASSVDPREGSNEQFF
TGTGCCAGCAGCGTAGACCCGCGGGAGGGCAGCAATGAGCAGTTCTTC
>TRBD2|.|15|TRBV19|TRBJ2-1
CASSIDSGSRYEQFF
TGTGCCAGTAGTATAGACAGCGGGAGTAGGTATGAGCAGTTCTTC
>.|.|14|TRBV6-2/TRBV6-3|TRBJ2-1
CASSYSKVVNEQFF
TGTGCCAGCAGTTACTCGAAGGTCGTCAATGAGCAGTTCTTC
>.|.|13|TRBV7-2|TRBJ2-7
CASSLITGYEQYF
TGTGCCAGCAGCTTAATTACCGGGTACGAGCAGTACTTC
>TRBD1|.|15|TRBV7-6|TRBJ1-5
CASSEGTGGNQPQHF
TGTGCCAGCAGCGAAGGGACAGGGGGCAATCAGCCCCAGCATTTT
>.|.|12|TRBV7-9|TRBJ1-6
CASSLDGSPLHF
TGTGCCAGCAGCTTAGACGGGTCACCCCTCCACTTT
>.|.|11|TRBV29-1|TRBJ1-2
CSVDSGPLYTF
TGCAGCGTTGATTCGGGACCGCTCTACACCTTC
>TRBD1|many|17|TRBV7-2|TRBJ1-5
CASSPGTGKRPNQPQHF
TGTGCCAGCAGCCCAGGGACAGGGAAGAGACCCAATCAGCCCCAGCATTTT
>.|few|14|TRBV28|TRBJ2-1
CASSLSASYNEQFF
TGTGCCAGCAGTTTGAGCGCATCCTACAATGAGCAGTTCTTC
>TRBD1|.|15|TRBV4-3|TRBJ2-3
CASSPTDRRADTQYF
TGCGCCAGCAGCCCAACGGACAGGCGCGCAGATACGCAGTATTTT